Listed below are T cell receptor beta chains from one sample, sequenced in a study of sequential checkpoint blockade in melanoma. This table comes from immunoSEQ multiplex PCR, and its TCRdb copy is limited to in-frame clones, with some not included. The table records approximately 12,000 clones, less than 70% of them present only once. Sequencing used CD8+ T cells sorted from blood (inferred from file names), obtained from a patient given nivolumab and ipilimumab in sequence. The receptors were gathered from a human donor with melanoma. Each CDR3 is given with its conserved first and last residue. D genes are given only for firm matches. Clone size, where shown, is once, few, many, or a class for clones that have expanded.

TRBV9,.,few,TRBJ1-1,CASSATGQVNTEAFF,TGTGCCAGCAGCGCGACAGGCCAAGTGAACACTGAAGCTTTCTTT
TRBV19,TRBD2,few,TRBJ2-7,CASSSGGNYEQYF,TGTGCCAGTAGTTCGGGGGGGAACTACGAGCAGTACTTC
TRBV27,TRBD2,.,TRBJ2-1,CASSMTSGGYNEQFF,TGTGCCAGCAGTATGACTAGCGGGGGTTACAATGAGCAGTTCTTC
TRBV9,TRBD1,few,TRBJ1-1,CASSAWDRDTEAFF,TGTGCCAGCAGCGCTTGGGACAGGGACACTGAAGCTTTCTTT
TRBV28,TRBD2,.,TRBJ2-7,CASSRGLAGGGVYEQYF,TGTGCCAGCAGTCGGGGACTAGCGGGAGGGGGAGTCTACGAGCAGTACTTC
TRBV13,TRBD2,.,TRBJ2-3,CASSFSERGSQLNPTDTQYF,TGCGCCAGCAGCTTCTCAGAGCGGGGTTCTCAACTAAACCCCACAGATACGCAGTATTTT
TRBV4-3,.,.,TRBJ1-3,CASSQDQVYSGNTIYF,TGCGCCAGCAGCCAAGACCAGGTGTACTCTGGAAACACCATATATTTT
TRBV15,TRBD2,.,TRBJ2-1,CATSRDGGTSLYNEQFF,TGTGCCACCAGCAGAGATGGGGGGACTAGCCTCTACAATGAGCAGTTCTTC
TRBV12-5,TRBD2,.,TRBJ2-3,CASGLAEIRTDTQYF,TGTGCTAGTGGACTAGCGGAAATTCGCACAGATACGCAGTATTTT
TRBV5-5,.,.,TRBJ1-2,CASSLARQINDYTF,TGTGCCAGCAGCTTGGCTAGGCAGATAAACGACTACACCTTC
TRBV11-1,TRBD2,.,TRBJ2-7,CASSRSGNHYEQYF,TGTGCCAGCAGCCGTAGCGGGAATCACTACGAGCAGTACTTC
TRBV27,.,.,TRBJ2-7,CAVGRVPDPYEQYF,TGTGCCGTAGGCCGGGTCCCCGACCCCTACGAGCAGTACTTC
TRBV16,TRBD1,.,TRBJ1-2,CASSQRGQGLYGYTF,TGTGCCAGCAGCCAAAGGGGACAGGGCCTCTATGGCTACACCTTC
TRBV13,.,.,TRBJ1-1,CASSPGRVLTWDTEAFF,TGTGCCAGCAGCCCAGGAAGAGTCCTTACCTGGGACACTGAAGCTTTCTTT
TRBV19,.,few,TRBJ1-1,CASKLQGKAEAFF,TGTGCCAGTAAGCTGCAGGGGAAGGCTGAAGCTTTCTTT
TRBV5-6,TRBD1,.,TRBJ1-1,CASSKGGEDTEAFF,TGTGCCAGCAGCAAAGGGGGCGAGGACACTGAAGCTTTCTTT
TRBV9,TRBD1,.,TRBJ1-2,CASSISGGAAYGYTF,TGTGCCAGCAGCATCTCAGGGGGCGCGGCGTATGGCTACACCTTC
TRBV7-9,.,once,TRBJ2-5,CASNTGSGRYQETQYF,TGTGCCAGCAACACAGGGTCAGGCCGGTACCAAGAGACCCAGTACTTC
TRBV28,.,.,TRBJ1-2,CASSPDSIYGYTF,TGTGCCAGCAGTCCGGACAGCATCTATGGCTACACCTTC
TRBV5-4,.,.,TRBJ2-5,CASSRVGGLGQETQYF,TGTGCCAGCAGCCGCGTGGGGGGTTTGGGGCAAGAGACCCAGTACTTC
TRBV30,TRBD1,.,TRBJ2-7,CAWSPTGPGEQYF,TGTGCCTGGAGCCCGACAGGGCCGGGGGAGCAGTACTTC
TRBV7-9,.,.,TRBJ2-7,CASSDGQTSYEQYF,TGTGCCAGCAGCGACGGACAGACCTCCTACGAGCAGTACTTC
TRBV6-5,.,.,TRBJ2-1,CASSNLGADEQFF,TGTGCCAGCAGTAACCTCGGTGCGGATGAGCAGTTCTTC
TRBV5-8,TRBD2,.,TRBJ2-7,CASSLTSGRAYEQYF,TGTGCCAGCAGTTTGACTAGCGGGAGGGCATACGAGCAGTACTTC
TRBV25-1,.,.,TRBJ1-2,CASSHLGQHNYGYTF,TGTGCCAGCAGTCATCTCGGACAGCACAACTATGGCTACACCTTC
TRBV27,TRBD2,.,TRBJ2-1,CASSRTSGTNEQFF,TGTGCCAGCAGTCGGACTAGCGGAACCAATGAGCAGTTCTTC
TRBV27,.,.,TRBJ2-2,CASSRPIGSGTGELFF,TGTGCCAGCAGTCGCCCGATTGGGAGTGGCACCGGGGAGCTGTTTTTT
TRBV2,TRBD2,.,TRBJ2-7,CASSYSGREQYF,TGTGCCAGCAGTTATAGCGGGAGAGAGCAGTACTTC
TRBV27,.,.,TRBJ1-6,CASSPPGSPLHF,TGTGCCAGCAGTCCGCCAGGTTCACCCCTCCACTTT
TRBV28,TRBD1,few,TRBJ1-4,CASSYMTGGDEKLFF,TGTGCCAGCAGTTACATGACAGGGGGTGATGAAAAACTGTTTTTT
TRBV18,.,medium-sized,TRBJ2-1,CASSPTGTAYNEQFF,TGTGCCAGCTCACCTACAGGGACGGCCTACAATGAGCAGTTCTTC
TRBV11-2,TRBD1,.,TRBJ2-7,CASSPDSGQGLF,TGTGCCAGCAGCCCAGACTCCGGACAGGGACTCTTC
TRBV5-1,TRBD2,few,TRBJ2-7,CASSWAAGGPSYEQYF,TGCGCCAGCAGCTGGGCAGCGGGGGGGCCTTCCTACGAGCAGTACTTC
TRBV6-1,.,.,TRBJ2-7,CASSSRDTPYEQYF,TGTGCCAGCAGTTCTCGGGACACCCCCTACGAGCAGTACTTC
TRBV4-1,TRBD1,.,TRBJ1-2,CASSQAWDRENYGYTF,TGCGCCAGCAGCCAAGCGTGGGACAGGGAAAACTATGGCTACACCTTC
TRBV7-6,.,.,TRBJ2-1,CASSLGTSQFF,TGTGCCAGCAGCCTCGGGACATCCCAGTTCTTC
TRBV7-8,.,few,TRBJ1-3,CASSLDQGLRNTIYF,TGTGCCAGCAGCTTAGATCAGGGGCTTCGAAACACCATATATTTT
TRBV6-4,.,.,TRBJ1-5,CASSSLSQPQHF,TGTGCCAGCAGTTCGTTGAGTCAGCCCCAGCATTTT
TRBV30,TRBD1,few,TRBJ1-6,CAWNEGAGPLHF,TGTGCCTGGAACGAGGGGGCCGGACCCCTCCACTTT
TRBV19,.,few,TRBJ1-5,CASKVTGRDQPQHF,TGTGCCAGTAAAGTTACAGGGAGGGATCAGCCCCAGCATTTT
TRBV7-9,.,.,TRBJ2-5,CASSLPQGQETQYF,TGTGCCAGCAGCTTACCCCAGGGGCAGGAGACCCAGTACTTC